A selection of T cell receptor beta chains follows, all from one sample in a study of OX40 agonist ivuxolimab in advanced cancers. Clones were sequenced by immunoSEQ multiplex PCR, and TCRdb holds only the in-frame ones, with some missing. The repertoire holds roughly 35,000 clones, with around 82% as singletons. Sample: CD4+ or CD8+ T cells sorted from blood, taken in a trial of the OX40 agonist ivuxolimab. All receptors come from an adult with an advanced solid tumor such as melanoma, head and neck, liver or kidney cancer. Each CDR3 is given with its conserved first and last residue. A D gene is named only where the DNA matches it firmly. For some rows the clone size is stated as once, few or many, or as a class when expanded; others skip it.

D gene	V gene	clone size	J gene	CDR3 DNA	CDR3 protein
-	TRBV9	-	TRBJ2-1	TGTGCCAGCAGCGTAGCTATCAGGGACAATGAGCAGTTCTTC	CASSVAIRDNEQFF
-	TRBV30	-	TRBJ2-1	TGTGCCTGGAACCAGCCCAGGGGCACACCCTCCTACAATGAGCAGTTCTTC	CAWNQPRGTPSYNEQFF
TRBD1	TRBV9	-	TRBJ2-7	TGTGCCAGCAGCCCGCGGACAGGGGGGTCCTACGAGCAGTACTTC	CASSPRTGGSYEQYF
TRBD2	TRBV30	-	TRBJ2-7	TGTGCCTGGAGTTCCAAGAGCGGGGGGAACTACGAGCAGTACTTC	CAWSSKSGGNYEQYF
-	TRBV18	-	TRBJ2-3	TGTGCCAGCTCACCGACCCTAACCCGACGAAGCACAGATACGCAGTATTTT	CASSPTLTRRSTDTQYF
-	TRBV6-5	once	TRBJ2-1	TGTGCCAGCAGTTTTGATCGGTTCTCCTACAATGAGCAGTTCTTC	CASSFDRFSYNEQFF
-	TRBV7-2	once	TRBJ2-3	TGTGCCAGCAGCCGATCTTCTAGCAGAAGCACAGATACGCAGTATTTT	CASSRSSSRSTDTQYF
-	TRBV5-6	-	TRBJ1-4	TGTGCCAGCAGCTCGAACAGGGTAACTAATGAAAAACTGTTTTTT	CASSSNRVTNEKLFF
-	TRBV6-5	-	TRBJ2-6	TGTGCCAGCAGGGCGGCTGGGGCCAACGTCCTGACTTTC	CASRAAGANVLTF
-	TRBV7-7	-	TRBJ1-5	TGTGCTAGCAGCTTAAAGGAGGGAACGCCCCAGCATTTT	CASSLKEGTPQHF